The sequence of this T cell receptor (beta chain) was determined in a study of patients and donors after allogeneic stem cell transplantation (dated by TCRdb to about 2020). Remarks on this clonotype: This receptor's antigen is unknown. No much larger clone is present one base from it, and per-base qualities are unavailable.

The method behind the library was RT-PCR. The sequencer was a NextSeq 550. TCRdb took the public reads, trimmed them with fastp at Q25, ran MiXCR for clone calling and kept in-frame beta chains. Every distinct CDR3 protein forms one entry, paired with its most common genes and DNA. The sample data list about 150,000 distinct CDR3 sequences, and roughly two fifths of these were observed just once. Of the sample, 50% falls within the top ten clones. The source is a human donor who was either an allogeneic HSCT recipient or a stem cell or donor lymphocyte infusion donor (not recorded which). It is not recorded whose cells these are; they may come from a transplant donor. Sequencing was done on a sample of blood, either unsorted or a sorted T cell fraction (not recorded which).

DNA sequence: TGTGCCAGCAGTTTACGGACAACGCACCATTTCTCCTACGAGCAGTACTTC. Translated, it reads CASSLRTTHHFSYEQYF. The V and J segments used are TRBV12-3 or TRBV12-4 and TRBJ2-7, with a tentative D gene TRBD1 over 5 matching bases. Counted from cysteine to phenylalanine, this CDR3 has 17 amino acids. Of the read, only the CDR3 DNA is kept; its 51 bases are in frame from base 1. V is reduced by 2 bases and J by 0 bases, leaving a spacing of 17 bases between them.